This T cell receptor beta chain was profiled in a study of T cell changes during pregnancy in multiple sclerosis. Clones were sequenced by immunoSEQ multiplex PCR, and TCRdb holds only the in-frame ones, with some missing. Among about 110,000 clones listed, less than 95% were seen once. The CDR3 runs 13 residues. Trimming left V 8 bases short and J 2 bases short, with 11 bases between. Germline CDR1 SGHNT, CDR2 YENEEA. The material sequenced was peripheral blood, taken after pregnancy. The V and J genes are TRBV11-3 and TRBJ2-3, with D maybe TRBD2 (6 bases). The receptor comes from a female donor with multiple sclerosis, enrolled in a pregnancy study. The CDR3 DNA reads TGTGCCAGCGGGGCGGGACCCACAGATACGCAGTATTTT. Translated, it gives CASGAGPTDTQYF.